This T cell receptor (beta chain) was profiled in a study of T cells in Graves' hyperthyroidism and ophthalmopathy. Study background: Peripheral blood was secured at the point of initial diagnosis, before any treatment. Study-level findings and limits: Before onset, by a median of about six months, the model predicted ophthalmopathy. Most thyroid clonotypes expanded above 0.001 were also detected in blood.

This clonotype was detected only a few times. The antigen is not known. Using RNA transcripts as the source, TCR beta CDR3 regions were amplified. Primed by the HTBI set, a first-round RT-PCR was run on the TCR CDR3. MiXCR, run by TCRdb on the multiplex PCR reads, gives a single entry per CDR3 protein. Altogether 350,000 to 450,000 distinct CDR3 sequences are present, over 11% being singletons, with the ten largest covering 25% to 30%. Disease lasting under 3 months, a NOSPECS grade of at least 4, and a Clinical Activity Score of at least 3 were features of the ophthalmopathy patients. Germline V CDR1 and CDR2: SEHNR, FQNEAQ (reference sequence). The length of the CDR3 is 14 residues. The ends were cut back, 1 base at V and 8 bases at J, with 12 bases in the middle.

Sequenced input: blood. The V and J genes are TRBV7-9 and TRBJ1-5; no clear D. The receptor comes from a man aged 50 or older with Graves' ophthalmopathy. The CDR3 nucleotides read TGTGCCAGCAGCTTAGGAGGTGTGTCGGAGCCCCAGCATTTT. Protein: CASSLGGVSEPQHF.